This TCR beta chain came from a study of T cell responses to AZD1222 COVID-19 vaccine. Study-wide results and caveats: Within unmutated variant regions lay the reported targets of nearly half of spike-specific TCRs. There were vaccine-associated CD4 TCRs across spike, dominant at 160-218 and 743-854. Once two AZD1222 doses were given, Spike-specific TCR breadth and depth went up. At baseline, just five to seven AZD1222 recipients tested seropositive.

TCRdb's table, derived via immunoSEQ multiplex PCR, lists solely in-frame clones and lacks some. The sample yields some 140,000 clones, under 95% seen once. Germline V gene sequence: CDR1 SNHLY, CDR2 FYNNEI. CDR3 size: 12 residues. V shed 7 bases and J shed 11 bases, with 12 bases lying between them. As regards this clone: The antigen remains unidentified.

V usage is TRBV2 and J usage is TRBJ1-6; TRBD1 might be the D (5 bases). This sequence originates from an adult in good health. Sample: peripheral blood, taken on day 0 of AZD1222 vaccination. The CDR3 loop reads CASNLQETPLHF. The DNA for the CDR3 is TGTGCCAGCAACCTACAGGAAACACCCCTCCACTTT.